One sample yielded the 24 T cell receptor beta chains listed below, sequenced in a study of cytomegalovirus exposure and HLA in healthy donors. Sequencing used immunoSEQ multiplex PCR; TCRdb keeps in-frame clones, though not all of them. Of some 200,000 clones in the sample, around nine tenths were seen once. Material: PBMCs. These receptor sequences come from a young man in good health and CMV-seropositive.

In this sample, this clone turned up a few times. The chain is built from TRBV6-5 and TRBJ1-2; no reliable D call. The V and J ends lost 2 bases and 7 bases respectively, with 8 bases between them. Germline V CDR1 and CDR2: MNHEY, SVGAGI. This CDR3 contains 12 residues. The CDR3 loop is CASSYGGSGYTF. The CDR3 DNA follows: TGTGCCAGCAGTTACGGAGGGTCTGGCTACACCTTC.

This clone is labeled medium-sized. CDR3 residues: CASSPTSGGPETQYF. In DNA, the CDR3 is TGTGCCAGCAGCCCGACTAGCGGGGGGCCAGAGACCCAGTACTTC. The chain joins TRBV4-2 to TRBJ2-5; 13 positions match TRBD2. From germline, CDR1 is LGHNA and CDR2 YNFKEQ. The CDR3 runs to 15 residues. V was pared by 4 bases and J by 4 bases, with 3 bases of the junction left unmatched.

The V gene is TRBV5-1, the J gene TRBJ2-7; 12 positions agree with TRBD1. CDR3 size: 15 residues. Trimming cost V 5 bases and J 4 bases; bases outside gene matches: 7. Germline-derived CDR1 and CDR2 are SGHRS and YFSETQ. Written as DNA, the CDR3 is TGCGCCAGCAGTCCCGGGACAGGGGGCTGGTACGAGCAGTACTTC. Its translation: CASSPGTGGWYEQYF.

The chain carries TRBV6-6 and TRBJ1-4; D may be TRBD1 (6 bases). Trimming shortened V by 2 bases and J by 7 bases, and 14 bases separated the two germline ends. CDR3 size: 15 residues. Germline V CDR1 and CDR2: MNHNY, SVGAGI (reference sequence). The CDR3 DNA is TGTGCCAGCAGTTACGGTGGGAGGGGGGCTGAAAAACTGTTTTTT. As protein: CASSYGGRGAEKLFF.

The CDR3 reads CASSEGLAVSYEQYF. The CDR3 DNA sequence: TGTGCCAGCAGTGAAGGCCTAGCGGTCTCCTACGAGCAGTACTTC. The chain carries TRBV2 and TRBJ2-7; TRBD2 matches 7 bases. There are 15 residues in the CDR3. The trim removed 1 base at V and 0 bases at J, leaving 3 bases unmatched. Germline CDR1 SNHLY, CDR2 FYNNEI. The whole variable domain, filled in from reference TRBV2 and TRBJ2-7, reads EPEVTQTPSHQVTQMGQEVILRCVPISNHLYFYWYRQILGQKVEFLVSFYNNEISEKSEIFDDQFSVERPDGSNFTLKIRSTKLEDSAMYFCASSEGLAVSYEQYFGPGTRLTVT.

The gene calls are TRBV6-5 and TRBJ2-3; 8 nucleotides agree with TRBD2. Germline V gene lookup returns CDR1 MNHEY and CDR2 SVGAGI. Trimming at V came to 5 bases and at J to 8 bases, leaving 6 bases not matched to a gene. This CDR3 has 13 amino acids. The CDR3 is CASSPDREGTQYF. The CDR3 DNA sequence: TGTGCCAGCAGTCCTGATCGGGAGGGTACGCAGTATTTT.

This clone was counted a single time. The chain recombines TRBV6-6 with TRBJ2-3, with 9 bases matching TRBD2. The junction had 13 bases not matched to a gene; V was cut back by 7 bases and J by 5 bases. Germline CDR1 and CDR2: MNHNY and SVGAGI (reference sequence). The CDR3 is 16 amino acids. The CDR3 protein is CASTQGSGRGGDTQYF. CDR3 in DNA: TGTGCCAGCACCCAGGGTAGCGGGAGAGGGGGAGATACGCAGTATTTT.

CDR3 nucleotides: TGTGCCAGCAGCCTTGACTTCGCCGCCTACGAGCAGTACTTC. This translates into CASSLDFAAYEQYF. The rearrangement links TRBV6-1 to TRBJ2-7; unclear D gene. Trimming left V 6 bases short and J 2 bases short, with 14 bases between. Germline V lookup: CDR1 MNHNS, CDR2 SASEGT. The CDR3 covers 14 residues.

A remark on this clone: This sample also contains other DNA sequences that code for the same CDR3. This chain links TRBV5-1 with TRBJ2-5, with D uncertain. Trimming took off 2 bases at V and 4 bases at J, with 9 bases between the two ends. The CDR3 is made up of 13 amino acids. The V gene's germline CDR1 is SGHRS and CDR2 YFSETQ. CDR3 nucleotides: TGCGCCAGCAGCTTACTGGGCGGAGAGACCCAGTACTTC. Translating gives CASSLLGGETQYF.

This rearrangement joins TRBV29-1 to TRBJ2-5, with D possibly matching TRBD2 (6 bases). The CDR3 contains 15 residues. Trimming left V 4 bases short and J 1 base short, with 16 bases between. Germline loops: CDR1 SQVTM, CDR2 ANQGSEA. The CDR3 coding sequence is TGCAGCGTTGCGCGGGGTAGCTCAGCCCAAGAGACCCAGTACTTC. This codes for CSVARGSSAQETQYF.

V is TRBV30 and J is TRBJ1-4, with 8 nucleotides matching TRBD1. The germline V gene encodes CDR1 GTSNPN and CDR2 SVGIG (reference sequence). CDR3 length equals 16 residues. V lost 3 bases and J lost 5; bases outside the gene matches: 11. DNA for the CDR3: TGTGCCTGGAGAGGCGCCGATGGACAGGGAAATGAAAAACTGTTTTTT. Protein product: CAWRGADGQGNEKLFF.

The V and J genes are TRBV5-8 and TRBJ2-2, with TRBD2 identical over 12 bases. The CDR3 covers 16 residues. The germline gives CDR1 SGHTS, CDR2 YDEGEE. V trimming: 6 bases; J trimming: 5 bases; junction bases outside the gene matches: 8. CDR3 nucleotides: TGTGCCAGCACCGAGACTAGCGGGGGATATACCGGGGAGCTGTTTTTT. Protein product: CASTETSGGYTGELFF.

The V call is TRBV5-4, the J call TRBJ1-1; tentatively, D is TRBD1 (5 bases). This CDR3 contains 16 residues. V lost 2 bases, J lost 1 base, and 15 bases lay in between. Germline assignment: CDR1 SGHNT and CDR2 YYREEE (reference sequence). In DNA form, the CDR3 reads TGTGCCAGCAGCTTTAGCAGGGTAGGTGGGAACACTGAAGCTTTCTTT. It translates to CASSFSRVGGNTEAFF.

This rearrangement joins TRBV20-1 to TRBJ2-1, with 7 bases aligning to TRBD1. The J segment lost 9 bases and the V segment lost 2 bases, leaving 1 base of the junction unmatched. Looked up from germline, CDR1 is DFQATT and CDR2 is SNEGSKA (reference sequence). The CDR3 loop spans 11 amino acids. Written as DNA, the CDR3 is TGCAGTGCTAGAAGGGACAGTGAGCAGTTCTTC. Encoded protein: CSARRDSEQFF.

This chain links TRBV6-6 with TRBJ2-7; D is possibly TRBD1 or TRBD2 (5 bases each). The CDR3 contains 13 residues. Trimming removed 3 bases from V and 9 bases from J, with 15 bases in between. Germline V lookup: CDR1 MNHNY, CDR2 SVGAGI (reference sequence). The CDR3 reads CASSYDLRDRQYF. DNA of the CDR3: TGTGCCAGCAGTTATGACCTTAGGGACCGGCAGTACTTC.

This sequence joins TRBV27 and TRBJ2-1; tentative D call: TRBD2 (6 bases). The CDR3 loop spans 15 amino acids. V dropped 6 bases and J dropped 6 bases, with 18 bases sitting between them. Germline loops: CDR1 MNHEY, CDR2 SMNVEV (reference sequence). The CDR3 is CASRSGRLLSNEQFF. The DNA for the CDR3 is TGTGCCAGCAGAAGCGGGCGCCTATTGAGCAATGAGCAGTTCTTC.

The rearrangement links TRBV11-3 to TRBJ2-1; 7 bases map to TRBD2. V gave up 6 bases and J gave up 2 bases; unmatched junction bases: 10. The CDR3 loop spans 16 amino acids. Germline values: CDR1 SGHNT, CDR2 YENEEA. This CDR3 reads CASSPVGLGAYNEQFF. CDR3 DNA sequence: TGTGCCAGCAGTCCTGTTGGACTAGGAGCCTACAATGAGCAGTTCTTC.

The chain has TRBV6-1 and TRBJ1-5; D might be TRBD1 (6 bases). Trimming removed 4 bases from V and 7 bases from J, with 17 bases in between. Germline CDR1 reads MNHNS; CDR2 reads SASEGT. This CDR3 comprises 15 residues. The CDR3 sequence is CASSVTTGTGQPQHF. DNA for the CDR3: TGTGCCAGCAGTGTGACGACAGGCACGGGACAGCCCCAGCATTTT.

The CDR3 sequence is CASGPAGWDLNEQFF. Here the CDR3 DNA reads TGTGCTAGTGGTCCGGCAGGGTGGGATCTAAATGAGCAGTTCTTC. The rearrangement uses TRBV12-5 and TRBJ2-1; D is perhaps TRBD1 (5 bases). This CDR3 spans 15 amino acids. The V end was cut by 5 bases, the J end by 7 bases, with 18 bases between. Germline V CDR1 and CDR2: LGHNT, FRNRAP.

This chain links TRBV6-6 with TRBJ2-1; D gene unclear. The CDR3 totals 12 residues. The germline CDR1 and CDR2 sequences are MNHNY and SVGAGI (reference sequence). Trimming stripped 2 bases from V and 9 bases from J, with 8 bases between. CDR3 loop: CASSYVMSEQFF. The CDR3 DNA is TGTGCCAGCAGTTACGTTATGAGTGAGCAGTTCTTC.

This chain links TRBV27 with TRBJ1-2, with D maybe TRBD1 (6 bases). V lost 0 bases to trimming and J lost 8 bases, with 13 bases between them. The germline CDR1 and CDR2 sequences are MNHEY and SMNVEV (reference sequence). The CDR3 covers 14 residues. The CDR3 sequence is CASSLSWQGLGYTF. In DNA form, the CDR3 reads TGTGCCAGCAGTTTATCGTGGCAGGGGCTCGGCTACACCTTC.

The rearrangement links TRBV2 to TRBJ1-2; D ambiguous. The CDR3 runs 12 residues. The ends were cut back, 7 bases at V and 5 bases at J, with 11 bases in the middle. Germline assignment: CDR1 SNHLY and CDR2 FYNNEI. CDR3 loop: CASTQRLYGYTF. CDR3 nucleotide sequence: TGTGCCAGCACCCAGAGACTATATGGCTACACCTTC.

The rearrangement links TRBV28 to TRBJ2-1; D is possibly TRBD2 (5 bases). Germline V lookup: CDR1 MDHEN, CDR2 SYDVKM. The CDR3 extends over 13 amino acids. V was cut by 3 bases and J by 9 bases, with 12 bases left in between. This CDR3 is CASSFQIRGEQFF. The CDR3 bases are TGTGCCAGCAGTTTTCAGATACGGGGTGAGCAGTTCTTC.

The rearrangement links TRBV5-1 to TRBJ2-2, with TRBD2 identical over 10 bases. CDR3 length equals 17 residues. CDR1 is SGHRS, CDR2 YFSETQ, per germline. The V segment lost 4 bases and the J segment 7 bases; nucleotides outside the gene matches: 13. DNA for the CDR3: TGCGCCAGCAGCCAAAACCCCGGGACTAGCGATAGCGGGGAGCTGTTTTTT. As protein: CASSQNPGTSDSGELFF.